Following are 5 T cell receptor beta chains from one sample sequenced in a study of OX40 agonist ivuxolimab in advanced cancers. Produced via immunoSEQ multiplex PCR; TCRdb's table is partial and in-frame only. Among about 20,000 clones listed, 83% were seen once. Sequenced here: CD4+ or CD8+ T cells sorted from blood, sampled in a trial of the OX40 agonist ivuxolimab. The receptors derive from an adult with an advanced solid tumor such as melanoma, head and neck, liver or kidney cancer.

The DNA for the CDR3 is TGTGCCAGCAGTGATCCTGGACTCAATCAGCCCCAGCATTTT. This sequence encodes CASSDPGLNQPQHF. The V call is TRBV6-1, the J call TRBJ1-5; D is unclear. The CDR3 consists of 14 residues. V was trimmed by 3 bases and J by 3 bases, leaving 9 bases between them. Germline values: CDR1 MNHNS, CDR2 SASEGT.

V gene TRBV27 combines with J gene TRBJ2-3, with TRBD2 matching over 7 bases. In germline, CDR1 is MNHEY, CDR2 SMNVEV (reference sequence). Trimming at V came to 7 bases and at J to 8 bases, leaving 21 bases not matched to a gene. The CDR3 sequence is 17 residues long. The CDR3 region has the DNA TGTGCCAGCAATACCTTGGGGTCGCGCGGGGGAATTGGTACGCAGTATTTT. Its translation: CASNTLGSRGGIGTQYF.

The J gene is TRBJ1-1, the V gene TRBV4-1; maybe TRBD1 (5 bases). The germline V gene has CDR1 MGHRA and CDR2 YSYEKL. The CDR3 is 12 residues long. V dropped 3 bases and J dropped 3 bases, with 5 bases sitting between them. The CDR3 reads CASSQGDTEAFF. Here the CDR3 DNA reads TGCGCCAGCAGCCAGGGGGACACTGAAGCTTTCTTT.

The CDR3: CASSFLGSGNEQFF. DNA of the CDR3: TGTGCCAGCAGTTTTCTCGGGTCGGGGAATGAGCAGTTCTTC. The rearrangement links TRBV27 to TRBJ2-1; maybe TRBD2 (5 bases). Per germline, CDR1 MNHEY and CDR2 SMNVEV (reference sequence). Trimming shortened V by 3 bases and J by 7 bases, and 13 bases separated the two germline ends. The CDR3 is made up of 14 amino acids.

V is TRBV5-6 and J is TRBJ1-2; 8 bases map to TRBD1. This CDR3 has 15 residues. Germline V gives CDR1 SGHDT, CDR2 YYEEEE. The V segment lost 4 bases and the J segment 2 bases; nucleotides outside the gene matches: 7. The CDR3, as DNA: TGTGCCAGCAGCAACGACAGGGGACGAAACTATGGCTACACCTTC. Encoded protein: CASSNDRGRNYGYTF.